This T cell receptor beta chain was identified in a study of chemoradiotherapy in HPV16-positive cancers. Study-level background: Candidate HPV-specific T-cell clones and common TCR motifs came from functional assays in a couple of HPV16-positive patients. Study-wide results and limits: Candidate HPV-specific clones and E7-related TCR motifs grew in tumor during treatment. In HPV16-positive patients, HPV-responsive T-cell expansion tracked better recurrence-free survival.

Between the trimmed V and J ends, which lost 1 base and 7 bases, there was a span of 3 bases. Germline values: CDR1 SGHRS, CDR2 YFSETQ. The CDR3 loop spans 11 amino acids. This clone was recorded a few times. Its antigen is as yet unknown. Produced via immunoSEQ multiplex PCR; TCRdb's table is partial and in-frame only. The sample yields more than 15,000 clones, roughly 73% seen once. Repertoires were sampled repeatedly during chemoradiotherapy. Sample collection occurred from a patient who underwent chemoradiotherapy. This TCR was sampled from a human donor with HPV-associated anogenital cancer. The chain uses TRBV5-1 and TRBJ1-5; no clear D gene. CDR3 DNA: TGCGCCAGCAGCTTGAGGCAGCCCCAGCATTTT. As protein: CASSLRQPQHF.